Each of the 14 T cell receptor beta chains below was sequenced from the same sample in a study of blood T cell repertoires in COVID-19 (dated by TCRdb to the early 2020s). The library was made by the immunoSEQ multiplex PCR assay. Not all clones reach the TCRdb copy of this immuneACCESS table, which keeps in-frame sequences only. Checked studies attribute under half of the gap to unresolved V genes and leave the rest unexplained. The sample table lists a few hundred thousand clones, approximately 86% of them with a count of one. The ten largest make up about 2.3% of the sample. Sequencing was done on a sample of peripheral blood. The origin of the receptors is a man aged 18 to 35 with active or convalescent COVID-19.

The CDR3 coding sequence is TGTGCCAGCAGCTTGGAGGGTAACACCGGGGAGCTGTTTTTT. Protein product: CASSLEGNTGELFF. The J gene is TRBJ2-2, the V gene TRBV7-9, with D perhaps matching TRBD2 (6 bases). The length of the CDR3 is 14 residues. The V end was cut by 3 bases, the J end by 2 bases, with 7 bases between. Looked up from germline, CDR1 is SEHNR and CDR2 is FQNEAQ (reference sequence).

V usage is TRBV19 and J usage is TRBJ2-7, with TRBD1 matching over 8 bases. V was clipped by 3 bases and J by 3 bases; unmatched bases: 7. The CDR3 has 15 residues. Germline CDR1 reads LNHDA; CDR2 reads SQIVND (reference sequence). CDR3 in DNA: TGTGCCAGTAGTATTTCGACAGGGGATTTCTACGAGCAGTACTTC. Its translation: CASSISTGDFYEQYF.

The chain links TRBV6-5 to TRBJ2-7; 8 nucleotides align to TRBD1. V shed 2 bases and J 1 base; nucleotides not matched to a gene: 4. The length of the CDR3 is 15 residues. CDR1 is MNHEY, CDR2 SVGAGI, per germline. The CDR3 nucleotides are TGTGCCAGCAGTTACGGGGACAGGTCTTCCTACGAGCAGTACTTC. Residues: CASSYGDRSSYEQYF.

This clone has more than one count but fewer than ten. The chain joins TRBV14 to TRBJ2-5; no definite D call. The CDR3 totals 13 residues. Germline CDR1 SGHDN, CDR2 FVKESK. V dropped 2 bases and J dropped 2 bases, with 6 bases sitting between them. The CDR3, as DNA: TGTGCCAGCAGCCAACACTTGCAAGAGACCCAGTACTTC. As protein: CASSQHLQETQYF.

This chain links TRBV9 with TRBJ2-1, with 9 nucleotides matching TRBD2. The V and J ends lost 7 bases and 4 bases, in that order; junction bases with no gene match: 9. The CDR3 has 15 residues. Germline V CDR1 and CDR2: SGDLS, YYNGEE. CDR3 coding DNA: TGTGCCAGCGGGAACGAGCGGGGGGCGTACAATGAGCAGTTCTTC. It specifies CASGNERGAYNEQFF.

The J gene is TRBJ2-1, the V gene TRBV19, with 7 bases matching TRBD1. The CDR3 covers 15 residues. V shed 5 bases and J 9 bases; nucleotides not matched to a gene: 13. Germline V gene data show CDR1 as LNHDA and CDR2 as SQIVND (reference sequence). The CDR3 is CASSLRQGAFSEQFF. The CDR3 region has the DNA TGTGCCAGTAGTTTACGACAGGGAGCCTTTAGTGAGCAGTTCTTC.

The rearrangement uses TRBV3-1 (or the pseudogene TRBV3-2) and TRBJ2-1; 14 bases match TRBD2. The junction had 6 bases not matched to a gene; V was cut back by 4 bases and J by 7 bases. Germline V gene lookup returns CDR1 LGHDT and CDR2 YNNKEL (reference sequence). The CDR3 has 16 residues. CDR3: CASSRTGTSGRNEQFF. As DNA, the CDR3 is TGTGCCAGCAGCCGGACCGGGACTAGCGGGAGAAATGAGCAGTTCTTC.

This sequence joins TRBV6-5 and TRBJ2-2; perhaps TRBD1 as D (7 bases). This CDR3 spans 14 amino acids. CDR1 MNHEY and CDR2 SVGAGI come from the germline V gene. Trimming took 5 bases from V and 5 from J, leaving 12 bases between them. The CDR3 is CASSQGGGTGELFF. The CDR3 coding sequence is TGTGCCAGCAGTCAGGGGGGTGGTACCGGGGAGCTGTTTTTT.

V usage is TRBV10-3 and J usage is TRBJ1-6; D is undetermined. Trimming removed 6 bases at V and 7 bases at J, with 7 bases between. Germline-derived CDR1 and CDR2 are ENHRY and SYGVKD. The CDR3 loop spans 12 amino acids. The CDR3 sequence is CAIRDTNSPLHF. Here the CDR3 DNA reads TGTGCCATCAGAGACACCAATTCACCCCTCCACTTT.

The CDR3 DNA reads TGTGCCAGTAGTACTAGCGGGAGCCGCACAAGTACGCAGTATTTT. This encodes CASSTSGSRTSTQYF. The V and J genes are TRBV19 and TRBJ2-3; 10 bases agree with TRBD2. CDR3 length: 15 amino acids. V lost 4 bases and J lost 8; bases outside the gene matches: 9. Germline-derived CDR1 and CDR2 are LNHDA and SQIVND (reference sequence).

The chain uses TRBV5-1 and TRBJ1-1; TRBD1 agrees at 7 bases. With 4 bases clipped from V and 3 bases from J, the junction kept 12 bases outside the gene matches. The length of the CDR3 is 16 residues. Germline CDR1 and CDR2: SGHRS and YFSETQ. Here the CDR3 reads CASSRVGQVSYTEAFF. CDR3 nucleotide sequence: TGCGCCAGCAGCAGGGTTGGACAGGTCTCGTACACTGAAGCTTTCTTT.

Here the CDR3 reads CASSLTSGSADTQYF. The CDR3 DNA reads TGTGCCAGCAGCTTAACTAGCGGGAGTGCAGATACGCAGTATTTT. This chain connects TRBV7-9 to TRBJ2-3, with TRBD2 matching over 11 bases. The length of the CDR3 is 15 residues. CDR1 is SEHNR and CDR2 is FQNEAQ in the germline V gene (reference sequence). The trim removed 2 bases at V and 4 bases at J, leaving 2 bases unmatched.

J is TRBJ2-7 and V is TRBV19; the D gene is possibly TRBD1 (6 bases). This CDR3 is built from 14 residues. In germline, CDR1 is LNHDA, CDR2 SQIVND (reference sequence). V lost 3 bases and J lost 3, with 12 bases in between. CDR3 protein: CASSISGAGYEQYF. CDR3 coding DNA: TGTGCCAGTAGTATCTCAGGGGCCGGCTACGAGCAGTACTTC.

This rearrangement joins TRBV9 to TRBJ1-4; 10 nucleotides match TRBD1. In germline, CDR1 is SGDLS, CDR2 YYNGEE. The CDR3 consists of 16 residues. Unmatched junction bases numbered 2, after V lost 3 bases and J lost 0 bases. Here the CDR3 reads CASSEGQGTTNEKLFF. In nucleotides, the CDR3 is TGTGCCAGCAGCGAGGGACAGGGGACAACTAATGAAAAACTGTTTTTT. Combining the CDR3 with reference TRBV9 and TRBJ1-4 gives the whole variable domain DSGVTQTPKHLITATGQRVTLRCSPRSGDLSVYWYQQSLDQGLQFLIQYYNGEERAKGNILERFSAQQFPDLHSELNLSSLELGDSALYFCASSEGQGTTNEKLFFGSGTQLSVL.